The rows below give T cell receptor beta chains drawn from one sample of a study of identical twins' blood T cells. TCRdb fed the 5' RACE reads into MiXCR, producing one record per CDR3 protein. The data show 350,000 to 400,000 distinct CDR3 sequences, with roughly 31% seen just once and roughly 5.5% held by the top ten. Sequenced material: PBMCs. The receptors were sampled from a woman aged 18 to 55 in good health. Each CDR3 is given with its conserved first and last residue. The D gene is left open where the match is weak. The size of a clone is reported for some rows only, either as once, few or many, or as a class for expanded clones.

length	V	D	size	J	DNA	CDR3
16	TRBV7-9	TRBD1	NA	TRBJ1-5	TGTGCCAGCAGCTTAGCAGTCGGACAGGGGAATCAGCCCCAGCATTTT	CASSLAVGQGNQPQHF
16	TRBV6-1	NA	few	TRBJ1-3	TGTGCCAGCAGTGAAGCGTGGTCGGGGTCTGGAAACACCATATATTTT	CASSEAWSGSGNTIYF
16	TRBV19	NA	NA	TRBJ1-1	TGTGCCAGTACGGTCAGCCCAATCCCCAAAAACACTGAAGCTTTCTTT	CASTVSPIPKNTEAFF
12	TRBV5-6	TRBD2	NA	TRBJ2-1	TGTGCCAGCAGCGTACTAGCGAATGAGCAGTTCTTC	CASSVLANEQFF
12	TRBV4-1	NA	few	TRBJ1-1	TGCGCCAGCAGCCAACCGAGTAGCGGAGCTTTCTTT	CASSQPSSGAFF
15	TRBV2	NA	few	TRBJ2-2	TGTGCCAGCAGTGAAATCGGGGCGAACACCGGGGAGCTGTTTTTT	CASSEIGANTGELFF
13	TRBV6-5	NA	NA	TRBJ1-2	TGTGCCAGCAGAGACCGACAGCGTCCTGGCTACACCTTC	CASRDRQRPGYTF
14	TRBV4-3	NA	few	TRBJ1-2	TGCGCCAGCAGCCAAGTTCGAGGCAGCCATGGCTACACCTTC	CASSQVRGSHGYTF
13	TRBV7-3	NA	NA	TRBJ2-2	TGTGCCAGCACCCATGAAGACACCGGGGAGCTGTTTTTT	CASTHEDTGELFF
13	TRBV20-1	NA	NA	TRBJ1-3	TGCAGTGCTAGGGCGCCGTCTGGAAACACCATATATTTT	CSARAPSGNTIYF
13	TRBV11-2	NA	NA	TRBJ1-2	TGTGCCAGCAGCCCGACAGCTTACCATGGCTACACCTTC	CASSPTAYHGYTF
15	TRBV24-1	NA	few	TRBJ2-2	TGTGCCACCAGTGACCCCCTGGGGCGGACCGGGGAGCTGTTTTTT	CATSDPLGRTGELFF
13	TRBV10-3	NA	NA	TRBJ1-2	TGTGCCATCAGCTACAGGGCTGGGGATGGCTACACCTTC	CAISYRAGDGYTF
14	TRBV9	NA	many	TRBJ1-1	TGTGCCAGCAGTGCCACGGGGGGAGCCACTGAAGCTTTCTTT	CASSATGGATEAFF
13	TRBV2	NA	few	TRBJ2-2	TGTGCCAGCAGTACCTTTGGTCCCGGGGAGCTGTTTTTT	CASSTFGPGELFF
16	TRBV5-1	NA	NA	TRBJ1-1	TGCGCCAGCAGCTTGTTTTCGCGGGGGCGAGGCACTGAAGCTTTCTTT	CASSLFSRGRGTEAFF
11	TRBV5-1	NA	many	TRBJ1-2	TGCGCCAGCAGCTTGGAGGGGGGCTACACCTTC	CASSLEGGYTF
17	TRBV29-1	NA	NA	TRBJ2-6	TGCAGCGTTTCTTATTACAATTTTCGTTCCGGGGCCAACGTCCTGACTTTC	CSVSYYNFRSGANVLTF
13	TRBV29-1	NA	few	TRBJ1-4	TGCAGCGTGCTCGGGGGAAGTAATGAAAAACTGTTTTTT	CSVLGGSNEKLFF
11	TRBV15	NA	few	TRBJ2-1	TGTGCCACCAGCAAAGGTAGTTGGCAGTTCTTC	CATSKGSWQFF
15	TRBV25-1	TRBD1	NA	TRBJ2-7	TGTGCCAGCCACCAATCCGGGACAGGGACCTACGAGCAGTACTTC	CASHQSGTGTYEQYF
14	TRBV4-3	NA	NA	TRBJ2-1	TGCGCCAGCAGCCCAGAGCCCCACCTTGTTGAGCAGTTCTTC	CASSPEPHLVEQFF
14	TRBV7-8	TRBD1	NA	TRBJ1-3	TGTGCCAGCAGCTTAGAGGGACAGGGAAACACCATATATTTT	CASSLEGQGNTIYF
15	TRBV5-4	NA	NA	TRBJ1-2	TGTGCCAGCAGCTTGGAACCCGTCGCCTCCATTGGCTACACCTTC	CASSLEPVASIGYTF
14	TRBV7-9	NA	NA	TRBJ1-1	TGTGCCAGCAGTCCAGCGACAGGTAACACTGAAGCTTTCTTT	CASSPATGNTEAFF
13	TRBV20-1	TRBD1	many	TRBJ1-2	TGCAGTGCACTACCGGGACAGGGCTATGGCTACACCTTC	CSALPGQGYGYTF
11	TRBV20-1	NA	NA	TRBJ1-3	TGCAGTGCTAGAGATGTCAGCGCCATATATTTT	CSARDVSAIYF
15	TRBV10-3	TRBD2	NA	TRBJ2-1	TGTGCCATCAGTGAGTCTATCGGGACTACCAATGAGCAGTTCTTC	CAISESIGTTNEQFF
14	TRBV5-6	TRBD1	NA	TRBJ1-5	TGTGCCAGCAGCCGTGGGCAGGGGGAACAGCCCCAGCATTTT	CASSRGQGEQPQHF